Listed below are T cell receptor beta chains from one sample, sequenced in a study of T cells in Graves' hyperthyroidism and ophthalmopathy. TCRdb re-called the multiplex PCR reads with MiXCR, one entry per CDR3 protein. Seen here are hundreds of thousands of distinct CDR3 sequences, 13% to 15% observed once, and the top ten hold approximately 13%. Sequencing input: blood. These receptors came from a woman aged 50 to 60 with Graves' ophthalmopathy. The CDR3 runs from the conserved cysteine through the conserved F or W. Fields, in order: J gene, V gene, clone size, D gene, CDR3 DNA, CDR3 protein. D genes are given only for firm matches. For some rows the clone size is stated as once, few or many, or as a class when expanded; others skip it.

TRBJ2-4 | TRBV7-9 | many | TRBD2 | TGTGCCAGCAGTCTAGCGGGAGTAGCCAAAAACATTCAGTACTTC | CASSLAGVAKNIQYF
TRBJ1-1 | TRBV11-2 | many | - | TGTGCCAGCAGCCCACAGGGCCGCGTGAACACTGAAGCTTTCTTT | CASSPQGRVNTEAFF
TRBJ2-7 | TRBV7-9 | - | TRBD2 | TGTGCCAGCAGCGAGGCTAGCGGCCCCTACGAGCAGTACTTC | CASSEASGPYEQYF
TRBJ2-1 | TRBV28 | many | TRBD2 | TGTGCCAGCACCTGGGGCGGGAGTCAGCATGAGCAGTTCTTC | CASTWGGSQHEQFF
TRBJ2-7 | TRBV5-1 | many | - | TGCGCCAGCAGCTACCTTCCGGGACAAGGAGCATACGAGCAGTACTTC | CASSYLPGQGAYEQYF
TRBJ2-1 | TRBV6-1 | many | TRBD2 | TGTGCCAGCAGTCCTCGACTAGCGGAGATCTCCTACAATGAGCAGTTCTTC | CASSPRLAEISYNEQFF
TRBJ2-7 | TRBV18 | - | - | TGTGCCAGCTCACCAGTGCGGGATGGGGCCTACGAGCAGTACTTC | CASSPVRDGAYEQYF
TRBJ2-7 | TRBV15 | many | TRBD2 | TGTGCCACCAGCAGAGGAGGGACTAGCGGTCGATCCTACGAGCAGTACTTC | CATSRGGTSGRSYEQYF
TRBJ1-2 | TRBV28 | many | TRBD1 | TGTGCCAGCAGTTTAGATAAGGGGGCGTATTTATTTCTTGGCTACACCTTC | CASSLDKGAYLFLGYTF
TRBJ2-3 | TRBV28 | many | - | TGTGCCAGCAGCCCCCCGACACACCAATCCACAGATACGCAGTATTTT | CASSPPTHQSTDTQYF
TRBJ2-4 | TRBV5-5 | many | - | TGTGCCAGCAGCCCCGAAGGGTGGCATCGAGGGGCCGATAGCGGCAAAAACATTCAGTACTTC | CASSPEGWHRGADSGKNIQYF
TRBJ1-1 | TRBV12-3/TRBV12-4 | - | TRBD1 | TGTGCCAGCAGTAAGCCGGGACAGGGCAAAACTGAAGCTTTCTTT | CASSKPGQGKTEAFF
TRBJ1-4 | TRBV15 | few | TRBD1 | TGTGCCACCAGCAGAGCCGGGACAGTCATAAATGAAAAACTGTTTTTT | CATSRAGTVINEKLFF
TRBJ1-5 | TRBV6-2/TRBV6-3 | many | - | TGTGCCAGCAGTCAACAAACGGGCAATCAGCCCCAGCATTTT | CASSQQTGNQPQHF
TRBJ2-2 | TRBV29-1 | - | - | TGCAGCGTTGGGGCCCTTCGGCGGGGGAACACCGGGGAGCTGTTTTTT | CSVGALRRGNTGELFF
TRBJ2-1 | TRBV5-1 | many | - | TGCGCCAGCAGCTTGTACAGGGTTACCTACAATGAGCAGTTCTTC | CASSLYRVTYNEQFF
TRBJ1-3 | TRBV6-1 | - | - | TGTGCCAGCAGTTATACACGGGACCAGGGGAACGCCATATATTTT | CASSYTRDQGNAIYF
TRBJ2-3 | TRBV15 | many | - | TGTGCCACCAGCAGAGAGGAGGGACCCATCACAGATACGCAGTATTTT | CATSREEGPITDTQYF
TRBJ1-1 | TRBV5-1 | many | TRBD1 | TGCGCCAGCAGCTTAATAGACAGGGAAAGAGCTTTCTTT | CASSLIDRERAFF
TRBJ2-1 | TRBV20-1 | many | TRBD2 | TGCAGTGCTCCCGGGACTAGCGGGATGAATGAGCAGTTCTTC | CSAPGTSGMNEQFF
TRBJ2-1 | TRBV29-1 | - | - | TGCAGCGTTGATAAGTTTGGACAACCTGGGGATGAGCAGTTCTTC | CSVDKFGQPGDEQFF
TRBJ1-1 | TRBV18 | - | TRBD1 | TGTACCAGCTCCAGCACAGGGGACACTGAAGCTTTCTTT | CTSSSTGDTEAFF
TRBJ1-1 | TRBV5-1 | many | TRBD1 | TGCGCCAGCAGCTTGTCGGGACAGGTGAACACTGAAGCTTTCTTT | CASSLSGQVNTEAFF
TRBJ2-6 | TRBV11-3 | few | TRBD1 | TGTGCCAGCAGCCTATTTGGAGACAGGGCTTTCTCTGGGGCCAACGTCCTGACTTTC | CASSLFGDRAFSGANVLTF
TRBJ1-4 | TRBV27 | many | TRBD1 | TGTGCCAGCAGGGACAGGAGTTTGGAAAAACTGTTTTTT | CASRDRSLEKLFF
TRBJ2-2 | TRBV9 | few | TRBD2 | TGTGCCAGCAGCGTAGGCCCGCTAGCGGGAGCCGGGGAGCTGTTTTTT | CASSVGPLAGAGELFF
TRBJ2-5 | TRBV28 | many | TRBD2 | TGTGCCAGCAGTTTACCACGACTAGCGGGAGAGCGAGAGACCCAGTACTTC | CASSLPRLAGERETQYF
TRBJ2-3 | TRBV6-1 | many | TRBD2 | TGTGCCAGCAAGCGGGAGACCTCACAGTTTACGCAGTATTTT | CASKRETSQFTQYF
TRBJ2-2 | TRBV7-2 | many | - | TGTGCCAGCAGCTTAGCCCTCTCCATGTTGTCCGGGGAGCTGTTTTTT | CASSLALSMLSGELFF
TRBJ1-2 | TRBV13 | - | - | TGTGCCAGCAGCCTACTGGGGGATTTGGGATTAAGCTACACCTTC | CASSLLGDLGLSYTF
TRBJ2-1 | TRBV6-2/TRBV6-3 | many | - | TGTGCCAGCAGTTACTCGAGTTCGAATGAGCAGTTCTTC | CASSYSSSNEQFF
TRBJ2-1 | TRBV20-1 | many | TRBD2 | TGCAGTGCTAAAACCTTAGCGGGCAGCTCCTACAATGAGCAGTTCTTC | CSAKTLAGSSYNEQFF
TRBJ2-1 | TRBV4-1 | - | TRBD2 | TGCGCCAGCAGCCAAAGGACTAGCGGGAGCAATGAGCAGTTCTTC | CASSQRTSGSNEQFF
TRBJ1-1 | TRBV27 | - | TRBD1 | TGTGCCAGCAGTTTACGAGCCCCGACAGGGGCCCACACTGAAGCTTTCTTT | CASSLRAPTGAHTEAFF
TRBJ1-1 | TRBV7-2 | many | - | TGTGCCAGCAGCTTAGAGAAAGGGCCGTTCACTGAAGCTTTCTTT | CASSLEKGPFTEAFF
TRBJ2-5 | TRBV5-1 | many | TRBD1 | TGCGCCAGCAGGACGACAGGGGGCCAAGAGACCCAGTACTTC | CASRTTGGQETQYF
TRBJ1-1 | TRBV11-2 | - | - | TGTGCCAGCAGCTTAGTGATAGAGACAGAAGCTTTCTTT | CASSLVIETEAFF
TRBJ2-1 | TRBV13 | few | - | TGTGCCAGCAGCCAGAGGCTGGATGAGCAGTTCTTC | CASSQRLDEQFF
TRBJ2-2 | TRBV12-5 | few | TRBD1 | TGTGCTAGTGACTACCAGGGCAGGGGGCCTAACACCGGGGAGCTGTTTTTT | CASDYQGRGPNTGELFF
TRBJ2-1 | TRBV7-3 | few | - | TGTGCCAGCACCGCCGGAGGTGAGCAGTTCTTC | CASTAGGEQFF
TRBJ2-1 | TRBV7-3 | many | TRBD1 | TGTGCCAGCAGCTCCGACAGGGGGGCTATCTACAATGAGCAGTTCTTC | CASSSDRGAIYNEQFF
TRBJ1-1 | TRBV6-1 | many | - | TGTGCCAGCAGTGAAAGGCAAGGCGCGGAGGCTTTCTTT | CASSERQGAEAFF
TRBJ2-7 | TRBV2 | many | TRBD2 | TGTGCCAGCAGCCGCCCTCTCGGGACTAGCGGGAGTCTAACCTCCTACGAGCAGTACTTC | CASSRPLGTSGSLTSYEQYF
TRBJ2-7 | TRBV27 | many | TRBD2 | TGTGCCAGCTGGGACTACTCCTACGAGCAGTACTTC | CASWDYSYEQYF
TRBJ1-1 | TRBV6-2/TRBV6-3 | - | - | TGTGCCAGCAGCTCCCTCCTGTCGGCTTTCTTT | CASSSLLSAFF
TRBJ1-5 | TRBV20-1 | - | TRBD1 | TGCAGTGCTCGACCGACCAGGGGGAGCAATCAGCCCCAGCATTTT | CSARPTRGSNQPQHF
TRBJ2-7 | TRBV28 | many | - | TGTGCCAGCAACCCCCCGGGGGACTCCTACGAGCAGTACTTC | CASNPPGDSYEQYF
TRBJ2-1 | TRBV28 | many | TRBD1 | TGTGCCAGCATAGGGACAGGCTCCTACAATGAGCAGTTCTTC | CASIGTGSYNEQFF
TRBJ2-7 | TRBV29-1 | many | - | TGCAGCGTTGAGCTTACCGGGAGCACAACCTACGAGCAGTACTTC | CSVELTGSTTYEQYF
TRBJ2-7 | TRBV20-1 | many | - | TGCAGTGCTAGGGAGCGGAGCTCCTACGAGCAGTACTTC | CSARERSSYEQYF
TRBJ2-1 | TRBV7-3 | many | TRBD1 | TGTGCCAGCAGCCGAACAGGGGACTCCTACAATGAGCAGTTCTTC | CASSRTGDSYNEQFF
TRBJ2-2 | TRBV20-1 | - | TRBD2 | TGCAGTGCTAGCGTGGGACTAGCGGGAGTGGGCGGGGAGCTGTTTTTT | CSASVGLAGVGGELFF
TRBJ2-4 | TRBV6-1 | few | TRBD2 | TGTGCCAGCAGTGCGAGTCGAGCGGGAGAGAACATTCAGTACTTC | CASSASRAGENIQYF
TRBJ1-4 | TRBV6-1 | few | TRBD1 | TGTGCCAGCCTACTCGCAGGGGGCGGGGGTGAAAAACTGTTTTTT | CASLLAGGGGEKLFF